A single T cell receptor beta chain is shown here with its context. TCRdb keeps only in-frame clones here, not all; method: immunoSEQ multiplex PCR. The data show hundreds of thousands of clones, with around 89% seen just once and 0.95% to 1.5% held by the top ten. This sample stems from a study of blood T cell repertoires in COVID-19. About the research overall: In each case, the material was cDNA or gDNA derived from T cells, B-cell-depleted T cells, or PBMCs.

There are 14 residues in the CDR3. Germline V lookup: CDR1 SGHDT, CDR2 YYEEEE. Unmatched junction bases numbered 1, after V lost 2 bases and J lost 9 bases. Sequenced: PBMCs or T cells enriched from blood (not recorded which). The rearrangement uses TRBV5-6 and TRBJ1-6; 11 bases agree with TRBD1. This clonotype was sampled from a woman in her 40s with acute COVID-19. This chain's CDR3 is CASSFGTGGSPLHF. In DNA form, the CDR3 reads TGTGCCAGCAGCTTTGGGACAGGGGGTTCACCCCTCCACTTT.